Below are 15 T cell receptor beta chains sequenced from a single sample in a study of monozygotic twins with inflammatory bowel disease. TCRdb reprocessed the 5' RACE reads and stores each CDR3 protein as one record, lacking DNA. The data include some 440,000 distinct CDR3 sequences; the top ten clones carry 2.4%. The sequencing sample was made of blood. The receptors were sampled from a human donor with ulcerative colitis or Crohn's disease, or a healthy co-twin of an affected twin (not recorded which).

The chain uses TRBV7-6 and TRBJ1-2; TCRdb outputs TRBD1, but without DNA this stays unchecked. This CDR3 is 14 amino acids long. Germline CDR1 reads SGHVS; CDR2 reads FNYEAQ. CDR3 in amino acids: CASSLGRGADGYTF.

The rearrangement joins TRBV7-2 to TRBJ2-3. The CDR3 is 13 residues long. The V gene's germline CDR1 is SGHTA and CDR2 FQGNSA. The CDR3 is CASSLVLPDTQYF.

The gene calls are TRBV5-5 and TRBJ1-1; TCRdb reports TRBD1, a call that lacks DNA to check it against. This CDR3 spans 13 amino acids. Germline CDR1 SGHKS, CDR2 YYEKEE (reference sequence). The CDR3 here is CASSTGPPTEAFF.

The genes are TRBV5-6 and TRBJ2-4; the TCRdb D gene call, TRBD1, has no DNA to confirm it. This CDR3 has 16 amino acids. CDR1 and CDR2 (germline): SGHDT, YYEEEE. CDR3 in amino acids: CASSLGGQVAKNIQYF.

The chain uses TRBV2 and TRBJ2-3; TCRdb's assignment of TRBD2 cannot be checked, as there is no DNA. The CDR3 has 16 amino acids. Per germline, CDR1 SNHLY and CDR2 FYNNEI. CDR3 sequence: CASSTTSGARTDTQYF.

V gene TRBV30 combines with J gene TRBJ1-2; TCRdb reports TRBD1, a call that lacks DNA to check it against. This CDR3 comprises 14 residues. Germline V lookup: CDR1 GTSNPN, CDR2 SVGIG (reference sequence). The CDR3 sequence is CAWNPLGLGGGYTF. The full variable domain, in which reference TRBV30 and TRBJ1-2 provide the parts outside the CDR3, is SQTIHQWPATLVQPVGSPLSLECTVEGTSNPNLYWYRQAAGRGLQLLFYSVGIGQISSEVPQNLSASRPQDRQFILSSKKLLLSDSGFYLCAWNPLGLGGGYTFGSGTRLTVV.

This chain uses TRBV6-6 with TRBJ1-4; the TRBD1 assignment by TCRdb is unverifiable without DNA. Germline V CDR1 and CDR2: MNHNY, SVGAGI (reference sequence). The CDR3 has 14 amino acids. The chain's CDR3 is CASIRDSLNEKLFF.

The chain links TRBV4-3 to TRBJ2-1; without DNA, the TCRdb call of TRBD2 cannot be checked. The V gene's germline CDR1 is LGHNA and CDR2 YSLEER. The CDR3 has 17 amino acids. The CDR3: CASSQDLTSVIGDEQFF.

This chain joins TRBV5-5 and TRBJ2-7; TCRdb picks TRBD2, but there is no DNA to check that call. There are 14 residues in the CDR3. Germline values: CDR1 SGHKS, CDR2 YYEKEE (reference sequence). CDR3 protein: CASTVAGSFYEQYF.

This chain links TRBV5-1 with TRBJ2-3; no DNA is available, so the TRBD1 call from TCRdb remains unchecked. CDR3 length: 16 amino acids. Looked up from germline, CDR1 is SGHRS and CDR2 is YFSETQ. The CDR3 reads CASSHTGNSGADTQYF.

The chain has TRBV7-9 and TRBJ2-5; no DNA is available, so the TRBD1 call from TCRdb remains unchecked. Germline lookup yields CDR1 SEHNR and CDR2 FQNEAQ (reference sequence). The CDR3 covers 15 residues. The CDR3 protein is CASSQRGGPQETQYF.

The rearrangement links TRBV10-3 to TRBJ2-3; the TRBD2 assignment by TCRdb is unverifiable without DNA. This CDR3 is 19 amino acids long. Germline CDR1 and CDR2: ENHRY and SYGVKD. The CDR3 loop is CAISDGSGNPGTYTDTQYF.

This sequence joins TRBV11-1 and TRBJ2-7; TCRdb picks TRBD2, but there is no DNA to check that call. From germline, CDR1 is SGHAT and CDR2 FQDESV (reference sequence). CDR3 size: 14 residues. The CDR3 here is CASSLASGVHEQYF.

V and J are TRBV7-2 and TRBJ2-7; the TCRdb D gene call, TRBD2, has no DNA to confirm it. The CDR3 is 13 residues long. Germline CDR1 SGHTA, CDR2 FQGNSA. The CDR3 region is CASSSRSAGEQYF.

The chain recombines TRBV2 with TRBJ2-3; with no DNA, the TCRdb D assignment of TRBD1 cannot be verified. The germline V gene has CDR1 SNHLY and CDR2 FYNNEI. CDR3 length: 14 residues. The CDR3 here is CASSATVGTDTQYF. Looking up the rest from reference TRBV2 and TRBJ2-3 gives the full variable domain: EPEVTQTPSHQVTQMGQEVILRCVPISNHLYFYWYRQILGQKVEFLVSFYNNEISEKSEIFDDQFSVERPDGSNFTLKIRSTKLEDSAMYFCASSATVGTDTQYFGPGTRLTVL.